This T cell receptor beta chain was observed in a study of T cell changes during pregnancy in multiple sclerosis. Assay used: immunoSEQ multiplex PCR; TCRdb lists only in-frame clones, some missing. The table includes under 110,000 clones, 80% to 95% detected once. V lost 4 bases to trimming and J lost 1 base, with 13 bases between them. Germline loops: CDR1 MNHEY, CDR2 SMNVEV (reference sequence). CDR3 length: 16 amino acids. The sample here was peripheral blood, taken after pregnancy. The origin of this receptor is a female donor with multiple sclerosis, enrolled in a pregnancy study. This chain connects TRBV27 to TRBJ2-2; possibly TRBD2 for D (5 bases). DNA for the CDR3: TGTGCCAGCAGTTCGATGGCGGGCGTGAACACCGGGGAGCTGTTTTTT. This sequence encodes CASSSMAGVNTGELFF.